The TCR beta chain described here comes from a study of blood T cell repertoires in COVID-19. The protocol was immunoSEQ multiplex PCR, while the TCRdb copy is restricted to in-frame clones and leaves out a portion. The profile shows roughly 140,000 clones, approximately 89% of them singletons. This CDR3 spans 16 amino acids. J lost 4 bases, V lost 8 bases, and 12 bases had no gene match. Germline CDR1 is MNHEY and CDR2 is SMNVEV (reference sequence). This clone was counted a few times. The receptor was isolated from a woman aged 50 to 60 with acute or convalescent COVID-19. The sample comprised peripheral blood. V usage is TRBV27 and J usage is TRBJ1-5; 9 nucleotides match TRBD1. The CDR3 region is CASANEWDRANQPQHF. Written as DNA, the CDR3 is TGTGCCAGCGCTAACGAGTGGGACAGGGCGAATCAGCCCCAGCATTTT.